These T cell receptor beta chains were read from a single sample in a study of cytotoxic CD8 clonotypes in ibrutinib-treated CLL. Profiled with immunoSEQ multiplex PCR; TCRdb holds only in-frame clones, not every one. The sample carries approximately 100,000 clones, around 73% recorded once. Sequenced material: PBMCs, taken after 12 months of ibrutinib treatment. These receptors were taken from a human donor with chronic lymphocytic leukemia. Both conserved end residues are part of each CDR3. Each record gives: V gene, CDR3 length, D gene, J gene, clone size, CDR3 DNA, CDR3 protein. A D gene is named only where the DNA matches it firmly. Not all rows give a size; the values are once, few, many and, for expanded clones, a class.

V gene: TRBV9
CDR3 length: 15
D gene: .
J gene: TRBJ2-3
clone size: .
CDR3 DNA: TGTGCCAGCAGCGGGCCCAAGGGGGGGTCAGATACGCAGTATTTT
CDR3 protein: CASSGPKGGSDTQYF

V gene: TRBV5-1
CDR3 length: 16
D gene: TRBD1
J gene: TRBJ1-1
clone size: .
CDR3 DNA: TGCGCCAGCAGCGAGGGGACAGCCCATATGAACACTGAAGCTTTCTTT
CDR3 protein: CASSEGTAHMNTEAFF

V gene: TRBV19
CDR3 length: 16
D gene: .
J gene: TRBJ2-7
clone size: .
CDR3 DNA: TGTGCCAGTAGTCCCGCGGGGGCAGGGGCCAACTACGAGCAGTACTTC
CDR3 protein: CASSPAGAGANYEQYF

V gene: TRBV14
CDR3 length: 16
D gene: .
J gene: TRBJ2-7
clone size: .
CDR3 DNA: TGTGCCAGCAGCCAAGATAGGGGCCGGGGGACCTACGAGCAGTACTTC
CDR3 protein: CASSQDRGRGTYEQYF

V gene: TRBV6-1
CDR3 length: 13
D gene: .
J gene: TRBJ1-5
clone size: few
CDR3 DNA: TGTGCCAGCAGTGATGGGGGACTGCAGCCCCAGCATTTT
CDR3 protein: CASSDGGLQPQHF

V gene: TRBV5-4
CDR3 length: 14
D gene: .
J gene: TRBJ2-5
clone size: .
CDR3 DNA: TGTGCCAGCAGCTCCCGTGGGACTGAGGAGACCCAGTACTTC
CDR3 protein: CASSSRGTEETQYF

V gene: TRBV9
CDR3 length: 15
D gene: .
J gene: TRBJ1-5
clone size: once
CDR3 DNA: TGTGCCAGCAGCGTAGGAGGAGTTAGCAATCAGCCCCAGCATTTT
CDR3 protein: CASSVGGVSNQPQHF

V gene: TRBV6-1
CDR3 length: 13
D gene: .
J gene: TRBJ1-4
clone size: .
CDR3 DNA: TGTGCCAGCAGTGAGCAGGGAGCGGAAAAACTGTTTTTT
CDR3 protein: CASSEQGAEKLFF

V gene: TRBV4-2
CDR3 length: 16
D gene: TRBD1
J gene: TRBJ2-5
clone size: .
CDR3 DNA: TGTGCCAGCAGCCGGGAGATAGGACAGGGAAAAGAGACCCAGTACTTC
CDR3 protein: CASSREIGQGKETQYF

V gene: TRBV7-2
CDR3 length: 16
D gene: TRBD2
J gene: TRBJ2-5
clone size: .
CDR3 DNA: TGTGCCAGCAGCCGAGGAGGGACTAGTAGACAAGAGACCCAGTACTTC
CDR3 protein: CASSRGGTSRQETQYF

V gene: TRBV5-6
CDR3 length: 18
D gene: .
J gene: TRBJ1-6
clone size: .
CDR3 DNA: TGTGCCAGCAGCTTGTTTGTTAAGGGAGGCTCCTATAATTCACCCCTCCACTTT
CDR3 protein: CASSLFVKGGSYNSPLHF

V gene: TRBV6-6
CDR3 length: 15
D gene: .
J gene: TRBJ1-5
clone size: .
CDR3 DNA: TGTGCCAGCAGTTCCCAGGGTTATAGCAATCAGCCCCAGCATTTT
CDR3 protein: CASSSQGYSNQPQHF

V gene: TRBV11-2
CDR3 length: 16
D gene: .
J gene: TRBJ2-1
clone size: .
CDR3 DNA: TGTGCCAGCAGCCCCCGCATAGGGACACTCTACAATGAGCAGTTCTTC
CDR3 protein: CASSPRIGTLYNEQFF

V gene: TRBV5-1
CDR3 length: 16
D gene: TRBD2
J gene: TRBJ2-5
clone size: .
CDR3 DNA: TGCGCCAGCAGCATAAGCGGGGGGGTAGGCCAAGAGACCCAGTACTTC
CDR3 protein: CASSISGGVGQETQYF

V gene: TRBV19
CDR3 length: 11
D gene: .
J gene: TRBJ1-5
clone size: .
CDR3 DNA: TGTGCCAGTAATTCCCGGGACACCCAGCATTTT
CDR3 protein: CASNSRDTQHF

V gene: TRBV6-1
CDR3 length: 12
D gene: TRBD2
J gene: TRBJ2-1
clone size: .
CDR3 DNA: TGTGCCAGCAGCGTCCGGGGGGATGAGCAGTTCTTC
CDR3 protein: CASSVRGDEQFF

V gene: TRBV28
CDR3 length: 13
D gene: .
J gene: TRBJ2-1
clone size: few
CDR3 DNA: TGTGCCAGCATGCGGTGGGGCCCCAATGAGCAGTTCTTC
CDR3 protein: CASMRWGPNEQFF

V gene: TRBV5-1
CDR3 length: 15
D gene: TRBD1
J gene: TRBJ1-2
clone size: .
CDR3 DNA: TGCGCCAGCAGCTTGTTTGAGACAGGGTCCTATGGCTACACCTTC
CDR3 protein: CASSLFETGSYGYTF

V gene: TRBV7-2
CDR3 length: 14
D gene: .
J gene: TRBJ2-1
clone size: .
CDR3 DNA: TGTGCCAGCAGCTACCGGGTCTCGGGCAATGAGCAGTTCTTC
CDR3 protein: CASSYRVSGNEQFF

V gene: TRBV12-5
CDR3 length: 15
D gene: .
J gene: TRBJ1-4
clone size: .
CDR3 DNA: TGTGCTAGTGGCCCTGGACAGTTTGAGAATGAAAAACTGTTTTTT
CDR3 protein: CASGPGQFENEKLFF

V gene: TRBV6-5
CDR3 length: 15
D gene: TRBD1
J gene: TRBJ1-6
clone size: .
CDR3 DNA: TGTGCCAGCAGCCGAACGACAGGGGATAATTCACCCCTCCACTTT
CDR3 protein: CASSRTTGDNSPLHF

V gene: TRBV9
CDR3 length: 15
D gene: .
J gene: TRBJ2-5
clone size: .
CDR3 DNA: TGTGCCAGCAGCGTAGCTACGGGGGTAACAGAGACCCAGTACTTC
CDR3 protein: CASSVATGVTETQYF

V gene: TRBV4-2
CDR3 length: 18
D gene: TRBD2
J gene: TRBJ2-3
clone size: .
CDR3 DNA: TGTGCCAGCAGCCAAGTATGGTCTCTAGCGGGGGGGGCAGATACGCAGTATTTT
CDR3 protein: CASSQVWSLAGGADTQYF

V gene: TRBV7-3
CDR3 length: 14
D gene: .
J gene: TRBJ2-5
clone size: .
CDR3 DNA: TGTGCCAGCAGCGCTCAGGGGTTAGGCGAGACCCAGTACTTC
CDR3 protein: CASSAQGLGETQYF

V gene: TRBV15
CDR3 length: 12
D gene: .
J gene: TRBJ1-2
clone size: .
CDR3 DNA: TGTGCCACCAGCATACAGGAGTATGGCTACACCTTC
CDR3 protein: CATSIQEYGYTF